These T cell receptor beta chains were read from a single sample in a study of cytomegalovirus exposure and HLA in healthy donors. Profiled with immunoSEQ multiplex PCR; TCRdb holds only in-frame clones, not every one. There are about 130,000 clones in the sample; approximately 10% occur only once, and roughly 6.4% lies in the top ten. Input material: PBMCs. These TCRs come from a woman in her thirties or forties in good health and CMV-seropositive. Both conserved end residues are part of each CDR3. The order of the fields is clone size, J gene, V gene, D gene, CDR3 DNA, CDR3 protein. The D gene is left open where the match is weak. Rows may omit the clone size; those that give it use once, few, many or a size class.

few TRBJ1-2 TRBV7-8 TRBD1 TGTGCCAGCAGCTTAGCCATAGGACAGGGTATCTTTGGCACCTTC CASSLAIGQGIFGTF
- TRBJ2-3 TRBV9 TRBD1 TGTGCCAGCAGCATCCGGACAGGGGGGACAGATACGCAGTATTTT CASSIRTGGTDTQYF
few TRBJ1-3 TRBV6-6 - TGTGCCAGCGGGGGCAGCTCTGGAAACACCATATATTTT CASGGSSGNTIYF
few TRBJ2-7 TRBV19 TRBD2 TGTGCCAGTAGTATAAAGGCGGGGGGTCTCGAGCAGTACTTC CASSIKAGGLEQYF
few TRBJ1-1 TRBV29-1 TRBD1 TGCAGCGTTGAAGGGGGGACAGGGGTAACTGAAGCTTTCTTT CSVEGGTGVTEAFF
- TRBJ1-1 TRBV9 - TGTGCCAGCAGCTCGGAGGTCACTGAAGCTTTCTTT CASSSEVTEAFF
- TRBJ1-5 TRBV2 - TGTGCCAGCAGTGAAGGGGCGATTGGTCAGCCCCAGCATTTT CASSEGAIGQPQHF
- TRBJ2-7 TRBV5-1 TRBD2 TGCGCCAGCAGCTTTTTAGCGGGGGGACGTAACTCCTACGAGCAGTACTTC CASSFLAGGRNSYEQYF
- TRBJ1-2 TRBV19 TRBD1 TGTGCCAGTAGTACCCCCTGGGACAGCTTGGGCTACACCTTC CASSTPWDSLGYTF
- TRBJ2-1 TRBV19 - TGTGCCAGTAGTTTCCGGAGGGATGAGCAGTTCTTC CASSFRRDEQFF
few TRBJ1-1 TRBV5-1 - TGCGCCAGCAGCCCCGACACCTCAGGAGCTTTCTTT CASSPDTSGAFF
- TRBJ2-2 TRBV5-1 TRBD1 TGCGCCAGCAGCACGGGACAGGGGAACACCGGGGAGCTGTTTTTT CASSTGQGNTGELFF
few TRBJ1-2 TRBV6-1 - TGTGCCAGCAGTGAAGCGTCCCCAGGGGCTTTTTCCTATGGCTACACCTTC CASSEASPGAFSYGYTF
few TRBJ1-4 TRBV9 TRBD1 TGTGCCAGCAGCTCCTCAACAGGGGGGAAACTGTTTTTT CASSSSTGGKLFF
many TRBJ1-1 TRBV6-6 - TGTGCCAGCATCCCACGGGGGGGGCCGAACACTGAAGCTTTCTTT CASIPRGGPNTEAFF
- TRBJ1-4 TRBV29-1 TRBD1 TGCAGCGTTGGAAAGACAGGGCTAAATGAAAAACTGTTTTTT CSVGKTGLNEKLFF
few TRBJ2-3 TRBV10-3 TRBD2 TGTGCCATCAGTGACTCCGGACTAGTCAGCACAGATACGCAGTATTTT CAISDSGLVSTDTQYF
- TRBJ2-4 TRBV14 - TGTGCCAGCAGCCAAGGGCCCCAGGCGGCCAAAAACATTCAGTACTTC CASSQGPQAAKNIQYF
- TRBJ2-7 TRBV5-5 TRBD1 TGTGCCAGCAGCTTGGCCACGGCCGGACAGGGGGCGCGGGGAGAGCAGTACTTC CASSLATAGQGARGEQYF
- TRBJ1-1 TRBV9 - TGTGCCAGCAGCGCCGTAACACAGCTGAACACTGAAGCTTTCTTT CASSAVTQLNTEAFF
- TRBJ2-7 TRBV7-6 - TGTGCCAGAAGCTCCCGGGTAGGGGACGAGCAGTACTTC CARSSRVGDEQYF
once TRBJ2-7 TRBV19 TRBD1 TGTGCCAGTAGTGCCCGGGACAGCTCCTACGAGCAGTACTTC CASSARDSSYEQYF
- TRBJ2-1 TRBV19 - TGTGCCACCAAGGGGTCGAGCTCCTACAATGAGCAGTTCTTC CATKGSSSYNEQFF
- TRBJ1-5 TRBV6-5 - TGTGCCAGCGGCTTGACGCAGGGCAATCAGCCCCAGCATTTT CASGLTQGNQPQHF
few TRBJ2-1 TRBV7-8 - TGTGCCAGCAGCTTACCTCCCGTCCTTTACAATGAGCAGTTCTTC CASSLPPVLYNEQFF
- TRBJ1-2 TRBV9 TRBD1 TGTGCCAGCAGCGCCTGGGACAGCCGTCATGGCTACACCTTC CASSAWDSRHGYTF
- TRBJ2-2 TRBV19 - TGTGCCAGTAGCATCCTAAATTGGGCAGGGACCGGGGAGCTGTTTTTT CASSILNWAGTGELFF
- TRBJ2-3 TRBV19 - TGTGCCAGTAGTATAGGATTTACTAGCACAGATACGCAGTATTTT CASSIGFTSTDTQYF
- TRBJ1-1 TRBV5-8 - TGTGCCAGCAGCTTCCGCGGATTGAACACTGAAGCTTTCTTT CASSFRGLNTEAFF
few TRBJ1-2 TRBV5-6 TRBD1 TGTGCCAGTGGGGGGAACAGGGGAATTTATGGCTACACCTTT CASGGNRGIYGYTF
- TRBJ2-5 TRBV5-4 - TGTGCCAGCAGCTTGGGAGGCATGGAGACCCAGTACTTC CASSLGGMETQYF
few TRBJ1-3 TRBV29-1 - TGCAGCGTGGACGGGGGAACTGGAAACACCATATATTTT CSVDGGTGNTIYF
- TRBJ2-3 TRBV19 TRBD2 TGTGCCAGTAGGGGACTAGCGGGGTTAGATACGCAGTATTTT CASRGLAGLDTQYF
few TRBJ1-1 TRBV29-1 TRBD1 TGCAGCACCGGGACAGCCGGAGCTTTCTTT CSTGTAGAFF
- TRBJ2-4 TRBV6-5 - TGTGCCAGCAGTTACTCGGAGGGAATAGCCAAAAACATTCAGTACTTC CASSYSEGIAKNIQYF
few TRBJ1-4 TRBV5-1 TRBD1 TGCGCCAGCAGCACAGGACAGGCAACTAATGAAAAACTGTTTTTT CASSTGQATNEKLFF
- TRBJ2-1 TRBV6-1 - TGTGCCAGCAGTGACCCGCCCGGCAGGGTATTCGAATACAATGAGCAGTTCTTC CASSDPPGRVFEYNEQFF
- TRBJ1-2 TRBV6-1 TRBD1 TGTGCCAGCAGCTTAACAGGGGGCATAAACTATGGCTACACCTTC CASSLTGGINYGYTF
- TRBJ1-3 TRBV6-5 TRBD1 TGTGCCAGCAGGGGGACAGCAAATGCAGGAAACACCATATATTTT CASRGTANAGNTIYF
- TRBJ2-2 TRBV6-5 TRBD1 TGTGCCAGCAGTCCTCCGGGACAGGGCACCGGGGAGCTGTTTTTT CASSPPGQGTGELFF
- TRBJ1-6 TRBV19 - TGTGCCAGTAGTACCCTGGGGGGGCTAGCTTCGTCCCTCCACTTT CASSTLGGLASSLHF
- TRBJ1-1 TRBV6-1 TRBD1 TGTGCCAGCAGTGGACCGACAGGGTTCAACACTGAAGCTTTCTTT CASSGPTGFNTEAFF
- TRBJ1-5 TRBV4-3 - TGCGCCAGCAGCCAAGAGGCGGGGATGAGCAATCAGCCCCAGCATTTT CASSQEAGMSNQPQHF
few TRBJ2-1 TRBV5-6 TRBD1 TGTGCCAGCAGCCCTGGGACAGGGGGAAGGAATGAGCAGTTCTTC CASSPGTGGRNEQFF